This is a list of T cell receptor beta chains from one sample in a study of cytomegalovirus exposure and HLA in healthy donors. Method: immunoSEQ multiplex PCR; TCRdb's copy keeps in-frame clones and lacks some. The data hold 150,000 or so clones, with around 79% observed a single time. Sequencing was performed on PBMCs. These receptors all come from a man aged 30-40 years in good health and CMV-seropositive. Both conserved end residues are part of each CDR3. A D gene is named only where the DNA matches it firmly. Clone size, where shown, is once, few, many, or a class for clones that have expanded.

D gene: .
V gene: TRBV30
clone size: .
J gene: TRBJ2-7
CDR3 DNA: TGTGCCTGGAATGAGGGAGGCTACGAGCAGTACTTC
CDR3 protein: CAWNEGGYEQYF

D gene: TRBD2
V gene: TRBV28
clone size: .
J gene: TRBJ2-2
CDR3 DNA: TGTGCCAGCAGTTTATGGCGGGAGGGCGGGGAGCTGTTTTTT
CDR3 protein: CASSLWREGGELFF

D gene: .
V gene: TRBV6-5
clone size: .
J gene: TRBJ2-3
CDR3 DNA: TGTGCCAGCAGTTACAGGCTAGCCGCAGATACGCAGTATTTT
CDR3 protein: CASSYRLAADTQYF

D gene: TRBD1
V gene: TRBV5-1
clone size: few
J gene: TRBJ2-7
CDR3 DNA: TGCGCCAGCAGCTTGGCCGGGACAGGGGCCTACGAGCAGTACTTC
CDR3 protein: CASSLAGTGAYEQYF

D gene: .
V gene: TRBV11-2
clone size: .
J gene: TRBJ1-3
CDR3 DNA: TGTGCCAGCAGCTTGGTAGAGAGCACCATATATTTT
CDR3 protein: CASSLVESTIYF

D gene: .
V gene: TRBV2
clone size: .
J gene: TRBJ2-2
CDR3 DNA: TGTGCCAGCAGTAGACAGGACAGCCTAACCGGGGAGCTGTTTTTT
CDR3 protein: CASSRQDSLTGELFF

D gene: .
V gene: TRBV11-2
clone size: .
J gene: TRBJ1-1
CDR3 DNA: TGTGCCAGCAGCTTGTGGTTGTTAGACACTGAAGCTTTCTTT
CDR3 protein: CASSLWLLDTEAFF

D gene: TRBD2
V gene: TRBV28
clone size: .
J gene: TRBJ2-1
CDR3 DNA: TGTGCCAGCAACCCCCCAGCGGGGAACAATGAGCAGTTCTTC
CDR3 protein: CASNPPAGNNEQFF

D gene: .
V gene: TRBV7-8
clone size: .
J gene: TRBJ1-1
CDR3 DNA: TGTGCCAGCAGCTTTGAAGCTCTTATTTCTTCGACAGGAGCTTTCTTT
CDR3 protein: CASSFEALISSTGAFF

D gene: .
V gene: TRBV9
clone size: .
J gene: TRBJ2-3
CDR3 DNA: TGTGCCAGCAGCACGCGGGGACAGCTTTTCACAGATACGCAGTATTTT
CDR3 protein: CASSTRGQLFTDTQYF

D gene: .
V gene: TRBV27
clone size: once
J gene: TRBJ1-3
CDR3 DNA: TGTGCCAGCAGTTTAAGGGGAGGAGACACCATATATTTT
CDR3 protein: CASSLRGGDTIYF

D gene: TRBD1
V gene: TRBV27
clone size: .
J gene: TRBJ1-1
CDR3 DNA: TGTGCCAGCTTCGAGGGGGCTAGTACTGAAGCTTTCTTT
CDR3 protein: CASFEGASTEAFF

D gene: .
V gene: TRBV5-4
clone size: .
J gene: TRBJ2-6
CDR3 DNA: TGTGCCAGCAGCTTGGAGCCCTTCTCTGGGGCCAACGTCCTGACTTTC
CDR3 protein: CASSLEPFSGANVLTF

D gene: .
V gene: TRBV7-2
clone size: .
J gene: TRBJ1-5
CDR3 DNA: TGTGCCAGCAGCTTTAACAGAGGAGGGATCCATAGCAATCAGCCCCAGCATTTT
CDR3 protein: CASSFNRGGIHSNQPQHF

D gene: .
V gene: TRBV27
clone size: .
J gene: TRBJ2-1
CDR3 DNA: TGTGCCAGCAGTTTATCGGGGGGGGCCCACTACAATGAGCAGTTCTTC
CDR3 protein: CASSLSGGAHYNEQFF

D gene: TRBD1
V gene: TRBV6-1
clone size: .
J gene: TRBJ2-2
CDR3 DNA: TGTGCCAGCAGTGAACATATCAGGGGGACCGGGGAGCTGTTTTTT
CDR3 protein: CASSEHIRGTGELFF

D gene: .
V gene: TRBV6-5
clone size: .
J gene: TRBJ2-7
CDR3 DNA: TGTGCCAGCAGTTACCTGAGCGGGTCCCCCTACGAGCAGTACTTC
CDR3 protein: CASSYLSGSPYEQYF

D gene: TRBD2
V gene: TRBV11-2
clone size: .
J gene: TRBJ2-1
CDR3 DNA: TGTGCCAGCACGAGAGGCGGGGGGAGGTACAATGAGCAGTTCTTC
CDR3 protein: CASTRGGGRYNEQFF

D gene: .
V gene: TRBV4-1
clone size: .
J gene: TRBJ1-2
CDR3 DNA: TGCGCCAGCAGCCAGGAACCCGGAGACAGCACTGGCGGCTACACCTTC
CDR3 protein: CASSQEPGDSTGGYTF

D gene: .
V gene: TRBV10-3
clone size: .
J gene: TRBJ1-4
CDR3 DNA: TGTGCCGCCGGTCGGGGAGCAACTAATGAAAAACTGTTTTTT
CDR3 protein: CAAGRGATNEKLFF

D gene: .
V gene: TRBV27
clone size: .
J gene: TRBJ2-2
CDR3 DNA: TGTGCCAGCAGTCCTCCGAACACCGGGGAGCTGTTTTTT
CDR3 protein: CASSPPNTGELFF

D gene: TRBD1
V gene: TRBV6-6
clone size: .
J gene: TRBJ1-3
CDR3 DNA: TGTGCCAGCAGTCAAAGTGGGACAGGGGGAAACACCATATATTTT
CDR3 protein: CASSQSGTGGNTIYF

D gene: TRBD1
V gene: TRBV19
clone size: .
J gene: TRBJ2-3
CDR3 DNA: TGTGCCAGTAAGGACAGGCCGGGCACAGATACGCAGTATTTT
CDR3 protein: CASKDRPGTDTQYF

D gene: TRBD1
V gene: TRBV19
clone size: once
J gene: TRBJ1-4
CDR3 DNA: TGTGCCAGTAGTCCCGGACAGGGGGTTAATGAAAAACTGTTTTTT
CDR3 protein: CASSPGQGVNEKLFF

D gene: .
V gene: TRBV20-1
clone size: .
J gene: TRBJ2-3
CDR3 DNA: TGCAGTGCTAGCAGGGGCGATACGCAGTATTTT
CDR3 protein: CSASRGDTQYF

D gene: .
V gene: TRBV7-9
clone size: .
J gene: TRBJ2-1
CDR3 DNA: TGTGCCAGCATCCTGGACAGCGCTAACAATGAGCAGTTCTTC
CDR3 protein: CASILDSANNEQFF

D gene: .
V gene: TRBV10-1
clone size: .
J gene: TRBJ1-5
CDR3 DNA: TGCGCCAGCAGTGAGCGGAGGGACCAGCCCCAGCATTTT
CDR3 protein: CASSERRDQPQHF

D gene: TRBD1
V gene: TRBV6-1
clone size: .
J gene: TRBJ2-3
CDR3 DNA: TGTGCCAGCAGTGGCCGGGACAGGTCCACAGATACGCAGTATTTT
CDR3 protein: CASSGRDRSTDTQYF

D gene: .
V gene: TRBV5-1
clone size: .
J gene: TRBJ2-1
CDR3 DNA: TGCGCCAGCAGCTCCCGGGAGAGCTCCTACAATGAGCAGTTCTTC
CDR3 protein: CASSSRESSYNEQFF

D gene: TRBD1
V gene: TRBV6-6
clone size: .
J gene: TRBJ1-1
CDR3 DNA: TGTGCCAGCAGTCGCGACGACAGGGGAGGAACTGAAGCTTTCTTT
CDR3 protein: CASSRDDRGGTEAFF

D gene: TRBD1
V gene: TRBV25-1
clone size: once
J gene: TRBJ1-2
CDR3 DNA: TGTGCCAGCAGTGGCCAGGTCCAAAACAGGGGATTTGCTTACGGCTACACCTTC
CDR3 protein: CASSGQVQNRGFAYGYTF

D gene: .
V gene: TRBV27
clone size: .
J gene: TRBJ2-5
CDR3 DNA: TGTGCCAGCAGTCCGAGGCCCCAAGAGACCCAGTACTTC
CDR3 protein: CASSPRPQETQYF

D gene: .
V gene: TRBV29-1
clone size: .
J gene: TRBJ1-1
CDR3 DNA: TGCAGCGTTCAAACAGGGAGAGGCACTGAAGCTTTCTTT
CDR3 protein: CSVQTGRGTEAFF

D gene: .
V gene: TRBV6-5
clone size: few
J gene: TRBJ1-3
CDR3 DNA: TGTGCCAGCAGTTACCGGGTTAACTCTGGAAACACCATATATTTT
CDR3 protein: CASSYRVNSGNTIYF

D gene: .
V gene: TRBV28
clone size: once
J gene: TRBJ1-1
CDR3 DNA: TGTGCCAGCACCGAAACGGGCACTGAAGCTTTCTTT
CDR3 protein: CASTETGTEAFF

D gene: TRBD1
V gene: TRBV5-4
clone size: .
J gene: TRBJ1-2
CDR3 DNA: TGTGCCAGCAGCACAATGACAGGGGACGGGGGCTACACCTTC
CDR3 protein: CASSTMTGDGGYTF

D gene: .
V gene: TRBV30
clone size: .
J gene: TRBJ1-5
CDR3 DNA: TGTGCCTGGAACGGACAGACAAATCAGCCCCAGCATTTT
CDR3 protein: CAWNGQTNQPQHF

D gene: .
V gene: TRBV29-1
clone size: .
J gene: TRBJ2-3
CDR3 DNA: TGCAGCGTGGGTCAAGGCAGGGCGAACACAGATACGCAGTATTTT
CDR3 protein: CSVGQGRANTDTQYF

D gene: TRBD1
V gene: TRBV5-1
clone size: few
J gene: TRBJ1-3
CDR3 DNA: TGCGCCAGCAGCTTTGGCACAGGGGCTGGAAACACCATATATTTT
CDR3 protein: CASSFGTGAGNTIYF

D gene: TRBD2
V gene: TRBV6-5
clone size: .
J gene: TRBJ2-3
CDR3 DNA: TGTGCCAGCCATTCTACGAGCGGGGGGTCAGATACGCAGTATTTT
CDR3 protein: CASHSTSGGSDTQYF

D gene: .
V gene: TRBV5-6
clone size: .
J gene: TRBJ2-7
CDR3 DNA: TGTGCCAGCAGCTCCAGGGGACAAACCTACGAGCAGTACTTC
CDR3 protein: CASSSRGQTYEQYF

D gene: .
V gene: TRBV20-1
clone size: .
J gene: TRBJ1-1
CDR3 DNA: TGCAGTGCTAGTGGGGGGACTGAAGCTTTCTTT
CDR3 protein: CSASGGTEAFF

D gene: TRBD2
V gene: TRBV25-1
clone size: .
J gene: TRBJ2-1
CDR3 DNA: TGTGCCAGCAGTGAATTGGGTAGCGGGGACTTTAACAATGAGCAGTTCTTC
CDR3 protein: CASSELGSGDFNNEQFF

D gene: TRBD2
V gene: TRBV7-6
clone size: .
J gene: TRBJ2-1
CDR3 DNA: TGTGCCAGCAGCTCCTACCGGGGGGATTACGATGAGCAGTTCTTC
CDR3 protein: CASSSYRGDYDEQFF

D gene: .
V gene: TRBV6-5
clone size: .
J gene: TRBJ1-6
CDR3 DNA: TGTGCCAGCAGTACTCCTCCAGGGTCGCGGTCACCCCTCCACTTT
CDR3 protein: CASSTPPGSRSPLHF

D gene: .
V gene: TRBV6-5
clone size: .
J gene: TRBJ1-2
CDR3 DNA: TGTGCCAGCAGTTCGGTGGGACTATCCTATGGCTACACCTTC
CDR3 protein: CASSSVGLSYGYTF

D gene: TRBD2
V gene: TRBV19
clone size: .
J gene: TRBJ2-5
CDR3 DNA: TGTGCCAGTAGTTCCTTAGCGGGGAAGCAAGAGACCCAGTACTTC
CDR3 protein: CASSSLAGKQETQYF

D gene: TRBD1
V gene: TRBV7-9
clone size: .
J gene: TRBJ2-7
CDR3 DNA: TGTGCCAGCAGCTCAACTGGACAGGGGTTCCGGAAAATTTACGAGCAGTACTTC
CDR3 protein: CASSSTGQGFRKIYEQYF

D gene: TRBD2
V gene: TRBV9
clone size: once
J gene: TRBJ2-1
CDR3 DNA: TGTGCCAGCAGCGTAGCTGGGGGCGGGAGGGAGCAGTTCTTC
CDR3 protein: CASSVAGGGREQFF

D gene: TRBD2
V gene: TRBV5-1
clone size: .
J gene: TRBJ2-1
CDR3 DNA: TGCGCCAGCAGCTTGGCCGGGGAGGGCGGGGAGCAGTTCTTC
CDR3 protein: CASSLAGEGGEQFF